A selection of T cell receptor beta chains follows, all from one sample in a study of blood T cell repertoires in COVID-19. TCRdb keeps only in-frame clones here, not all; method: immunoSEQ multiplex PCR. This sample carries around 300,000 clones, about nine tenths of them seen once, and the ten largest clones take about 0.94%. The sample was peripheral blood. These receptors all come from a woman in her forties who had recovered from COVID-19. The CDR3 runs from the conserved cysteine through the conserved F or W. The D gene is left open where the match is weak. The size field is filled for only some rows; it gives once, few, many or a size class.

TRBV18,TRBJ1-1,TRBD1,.,TGTGCCAGCTCCGGATTCCGACAGGGGGTAACGAACACTGAAGCTTTCTTT,CASSGFRQGVTNTEAFF
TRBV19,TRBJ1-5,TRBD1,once,TGTGCCAGTAGAGGGGGCCGCTCCGGCAATCAGCCCCAGCATTTT,CASRGGRSGNQPQHF
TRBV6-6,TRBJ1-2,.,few,TGTGCCAGCACCATCGGGAGGGAGGGGTCTGGCTACACCTTC,CASTIGREGSGYTF
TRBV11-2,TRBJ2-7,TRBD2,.,TGTGCCAGCAGCTTGAGAGCGGGAGGGCTTAGAAAAAGCTCCTACGAGCAGTACTTC,CASSLRAGGLRKSSYEQYF
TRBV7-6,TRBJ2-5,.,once,TGTGCCAGCAGCTTAGCGACAGACCAAGAGACCCAGTACTTC,CASSLATDQETQYF
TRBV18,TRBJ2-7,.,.,TGTGCCAGCTCACCACCGGGCGGGGATTCCTACGAGCAGTACTTC,CASSPPGGDSYEQYF
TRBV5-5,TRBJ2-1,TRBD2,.,TGTGCCAGCAGCTTGTCGCCTAGCGGGGAGGATGAGCAGTTCTTC,CASSLSPSGEDEQFF
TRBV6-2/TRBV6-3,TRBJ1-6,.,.,TGTGCCAGCAGTTACGGGGGCGCACCCCTCCACTTT,CASSYGGAPLHF
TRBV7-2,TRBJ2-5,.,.,TGTGCCAGCAGCCAGGGCCTCCAAGAGACCCAGTACTTC,CASSQGLQETQYF
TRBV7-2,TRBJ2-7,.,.,TGTGCCAGCAGCTTAGATAGCGGACCCTACGAGCAGTACTTC,CASSLDSGPYEQYF
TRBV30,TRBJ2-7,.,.,TGTGCCTGGAGTTCGAGCCCCTCCTACGAGCAGTACTTC,CAWSSSPSYEQYF
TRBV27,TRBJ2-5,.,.,TGTGCCAGCAGTTTAAGAGCACTGGGGAGCCAAGAGACCCAGTACTTC,CASSLRALGSQETQYF
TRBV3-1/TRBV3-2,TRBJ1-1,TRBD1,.,TGTGCCAGCAGGAATCCAGGACAGGGCGCCACTGAAGCTTTCTTT,CASRNPGQGATEAFF
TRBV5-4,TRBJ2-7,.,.,TGTGCCAGCAGCGCCGCGGGACCTACGGGGGAGCAGTACTTC,CASSAAGPTGEQYF
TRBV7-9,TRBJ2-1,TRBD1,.,TGTGCCAGCATCGCGGGACAGGACAATGAGCAGTTCTTC,CASIAGQDNEQFF
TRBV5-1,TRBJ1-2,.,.,TGCGCCAGCAGGGACCTGACAGGCTCGGTCTATGGCTACACCTTC,CASRDLTGSVYGYTF
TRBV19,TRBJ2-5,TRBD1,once,TGTGCCAGTAGTAAGCTCAGGGGGCGTGGGGAGACCCAGTACTTC,CASSKLRGRGETQYF
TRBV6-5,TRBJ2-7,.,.,TGTGCCAGCAGGAAATCCACGGGAGTCGCCTACGAGCAGTACTTC,CASRKSTGVAYEQYF
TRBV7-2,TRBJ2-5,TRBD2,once,TGTGCCAGCAGCGACGGACTAGCGGGTTATGTGTACCAAGAGACCCAGTACTTC,CASSDGLAGYVYQETQYF
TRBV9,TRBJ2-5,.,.,TGTGCCAGCAGCCCTACTAGCAGGGTAGAGACCCAGTACTTC,CASSPTSRVETQYF
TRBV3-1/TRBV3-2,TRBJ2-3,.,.,TGTGCCAGCAGCCAAGCTGGAGGTCCGCCCTCGCAGTATTTT,CASSQAGGPPSQYF
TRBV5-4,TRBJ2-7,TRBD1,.,TGTGCCAGCAGCGAGTCCGGGACAGGGGCCTACGAGCAGTACTTC,CASSESGTGAYEQYF
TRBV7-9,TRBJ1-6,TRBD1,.,TGTGCCAGCAGCCCAACCGGGACAGGCAATTCACCCCTCCACTTT,CASSPTGTGNSPLHF
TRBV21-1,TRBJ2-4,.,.,TGTGCCAGCAGCAAAGCCTCCGGGAAAAACATTCAGTACTTC,CASSKASGKNIQYF
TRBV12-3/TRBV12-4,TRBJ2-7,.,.,TGTGCCAGCAGGAAGACTACCGAGCAGTACTTC,CASRKTTEQYF
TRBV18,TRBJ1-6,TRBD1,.,TGTGCCAGCTCACCTGGCGGGACAGGTTATTCACCCCTCCACTTT,CASSPGGTGYSPLHF
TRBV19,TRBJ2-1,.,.,TGTGCCAGTAGCCCAGGGAGGGGGTACAATGAGCAGTTCTTC,CASSPGRGYNEQFF
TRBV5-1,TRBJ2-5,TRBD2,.,TGCGCCAGCACCTCCGGGACTAGCTTTAAAGAGACCCAGTACTTC,CASTSGTSFKETQYF
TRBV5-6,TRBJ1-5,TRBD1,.,TGTGCCAGCAGCGAACGGACAGGAATGGGCAATCAGCCCCAGCATTTT,CASSERTGMGNQPQHF
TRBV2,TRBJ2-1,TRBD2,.,TGTGCCAGGAGGGGGAAATTAGCGGGAGGGCCTGTCTACAATGAGCAGTTCTTC,CARRGKLAGGPVYNEQFF
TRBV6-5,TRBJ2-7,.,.,TGTGCCAGCAGTTACTCCCTGCCCGGGGACTCCTACGAGCAGTACTTC,CASSYSLPGDSYEQYF
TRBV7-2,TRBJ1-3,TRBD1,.,TGTGCCAGCAGCTTACAAGCCACAGGGGCCTCTGGAAACACCATATATTTT,CASSLQATGASGNTIYF
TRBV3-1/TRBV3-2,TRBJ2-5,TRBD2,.,TGTGCCAGCAGCGGACTAGGAGCCCAAGAGACCCAGTACTTC,CASSGLGAQETQYF
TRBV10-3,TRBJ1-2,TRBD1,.,TGTGCCATCAGTAAGGGACAGGGCTATGGCTACACCTTC,CAISKGQGYGYTF
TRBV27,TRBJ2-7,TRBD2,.,TGTGCCAGCAGTTCCGAACCGGGACTAGCTTACGAGCAGTACTTC,CASSSEPGLAYEQYF
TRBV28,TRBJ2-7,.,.,TGTGCCAGCAGTTTACAACCGGGACTCGGCGAGCAGTACTTC,CASSLQPGLGEQYF
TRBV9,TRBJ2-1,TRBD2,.,TGTGCCAGCAGCGTAAGCGGGAGAACCAATGAGCAGTTCTTC,CASSVSGRTNEQFF
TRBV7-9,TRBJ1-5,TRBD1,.,TGTGCCGGCGGGACAGGGGAAGGGCAGCCCCAGCATTTT,CAGGTGEGQPQHF
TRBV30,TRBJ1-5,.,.,TGTGCCTGGAGTGTACTCGGCAGGGGAGAGGCTCAGCCCCAGCATTTT,CAWSVLGRGEAQPQHF
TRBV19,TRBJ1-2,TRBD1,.,TGTGCCAGTAGTACAGCATTACAGGGGGGCTATGGCTACACCTTC,CASSTALQGGYGYTF
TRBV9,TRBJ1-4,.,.,TGTGCCAGCAGCGCAACGACAGAGCTTAATGAAAAACTGTTTTTT,CASSATTELNEKLFF
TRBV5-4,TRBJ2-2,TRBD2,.,TGTGCCAGCAGCTCGACTAGCGGGTACACCGGGGAGCTGTTTTTT,CASSSTSGYTGELFF
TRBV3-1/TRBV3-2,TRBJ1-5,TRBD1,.,TGTGCCAGCAGCCAAGATGGGGCAGGGGGGAATCAGCCCCAGCATTTT,CASSQDGAGGNQPQHF
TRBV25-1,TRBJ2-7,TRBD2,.,TGTGCCAGCAGTGATGGGACTAGCGATTTCTACGAGCAGTACTTC,CASSDGTSDFYEQYF
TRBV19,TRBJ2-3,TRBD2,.,TGTGCCAGTAGTATGGGTACCGGGACTAGCGGTACAGATACGCAGTATTTT,CASSMGTGTSGTDTQYF
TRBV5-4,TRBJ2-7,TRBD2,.,TGTGCCAGCAGCCGGGACTACTCTTTAAACTACGAGCAGTACTTC,CASSRDYSLNYEQYF
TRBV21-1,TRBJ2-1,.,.,TGTGCCAGCAGTACTAGCGGGAGGGCCAACAATGAGCAGTTCTTC,CASSTSGRANNEQFF
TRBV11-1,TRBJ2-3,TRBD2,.,TGTGCCAGCAGCTTATTCCTAGCGGCGGCAGATACGCAGTATTTT,CASSLFLAAADTQYF
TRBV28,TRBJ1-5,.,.,TGTGCCAGCACCTCAGGGGCTTCTCTAGGCGGTCAGCCCCAGCATTTT,CASTSGASLGGQPQHF
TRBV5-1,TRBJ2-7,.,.,TGCGCCAGCAGCATCCAGGGCTACGAGCAGTACTTC,CASSIQGYEQYF
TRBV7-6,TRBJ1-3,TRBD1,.,TGTGCCAGCAGCCAAGGACAGGGCTCAAGCTCTGGAAACACCATATATTTT,CASSQGQGSSSGNTIYF
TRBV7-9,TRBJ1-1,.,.,TGTGCCAGCCAGGGTTTGGTGAACACTGAAGCTTTCTTT,CASQGLVNTEAFF
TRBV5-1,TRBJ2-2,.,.,TGCGCCAGCAGCCGAGGTAAATGGACAACGAACACCGGGGAGCTGTTTTTT,CASSRGKWTTNTGELFF
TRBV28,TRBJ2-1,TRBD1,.,TGTGCCAGCAGTGCCCCGGGACAGGGTGAAAATGAGCAGTTCTTC,CASSAPGQGENEQFF